This T cell receptor (beta chain) was observed in a study of beta chain features in type 1 diabetes. Whole-study results and caveats: TCRB CDR3 length was moderately but significantly reduced in all four CD4+ subsets of Type 1 diabetes patients. More deletions and fewer insertions at VDJ junctions were seen in type 1 diabetes patients. The naive, central memory and Treg TCRB repertoires showed an apparent similarity that was greater among patients than among healthy donors.

The study reverse transcribed the entire isolated RNA, so it sequenced expressed TCRB transcripts. Sequenced by immunoSEQ multiplex PCR; TCRdb stores in-frame clones only, minus some. The table records under 150,000 clones, 7% to 10% of them present only once. This clone was seen a handful of times. Its matching antigen is unknown. Within the sample, other DNA sequences also encode this same CDR3. Trimming shortened V by 4 bases and J by 2 bases, and 5 bases separated the two germline ends. This CDR3 contains 12 residues. Germline assignment: CDR1 SNHLY and CDR2 FYNNEI. CD45RO/CCR7/CD25/CD127/CD95/CD27 sorting isolated CD4+ naive, central memory, regulatory and stem cell-like memory cells.

Sequenced material: central memory CD4+ T cells from blood. This receptor was taken from a man aged 25-40 years with type 1 diabetes. V gene TRBV2 combines with J gene TRBJ1-2; D call uncertain. CDR3 protein: CASSGENYGYTF. The CDR3 DNA is TGTGCCAGCAGTGGAGAGAACTATGGCTACACCTTC.